Included here is one T cell receptor (beta chain) sequence, with context. Its antigen is unknown. The CDR3 contains 14 residues. V gave up 5 bases and J gave up 3 bases, with 13 bases separating them. The germline gives CDR1 GTSNPN, CDR2 SVGIG (reference sequence). The data derive from a study of cytomegalovirus exposure and HLA in healthy donors. Study summary: Early released data comprised about 90 million unique TCRs from HLA-typed donors.

The study's findings and limits: Later on, an analysis tied 15,000 to 20,000 TCR beta sequences to HLA alleles at 0.05 false discovery rate.

The PCR had 60 Vbeta and 13 Jbeta primers. Original processing methods: In a later analysis, of approximately 81 million unique beta chains, around 11 million appeared in at least two donors. TCRdb keeps only in-frame clones here, not all; method: immunoSEQ multiplex PCR. Clone size and the V and J calls come from that table; the DNA yielded D and trimming. The table has approximately 220,000 clones, approximately 83% seen once; the top ten hold more than 0.6%. Sequenced: PBMCs. The chain links TRBV30 to TRBJ1-4; possible D gene TRBD1, 6 bases. This sequence was found in a boy aged 2-9 years in good health and CMV-seronegative. For the CDR3, the DNA is TGTGCCTGGGGGGGGGCAGGGTCTAATGAAAAACTGTTTTTT. Its translation: CAWGGAGSNEKLFF.